This T cell receptor beta chain emerged from a study of multiple sclerosis patients with progressive multifocal leukoencephalopathy. Germline V CDR1 and CDR2: MGHRA, YSYEKL. The CDR3 runs to 20 residues. Trimming took off 0 bases at V and 1 base at J, with 22 bases between the two ends. Described time point: before natalizumab initiation. Data came from immunoSEQ multiplex PCR; TCRdb stores just in-frame clones and leaves some out. This sample has approximately 27,000 clones, with 88% found just once. The sequencing input was PBMCs. This receptor was taken from a human donor with multiple sclerosis. The V gene is TRBV4-1, the J gene TRBJ1-3, with D hard to call. Here the CDR3 reads CASSQDPGSNYADSGNTIYF. In DNA, the CDR3 is TGCGCCAGCAGCCAAGATCCGGGCAGCAACTACGCAGATTCTGGAAACACCATATATTTT.